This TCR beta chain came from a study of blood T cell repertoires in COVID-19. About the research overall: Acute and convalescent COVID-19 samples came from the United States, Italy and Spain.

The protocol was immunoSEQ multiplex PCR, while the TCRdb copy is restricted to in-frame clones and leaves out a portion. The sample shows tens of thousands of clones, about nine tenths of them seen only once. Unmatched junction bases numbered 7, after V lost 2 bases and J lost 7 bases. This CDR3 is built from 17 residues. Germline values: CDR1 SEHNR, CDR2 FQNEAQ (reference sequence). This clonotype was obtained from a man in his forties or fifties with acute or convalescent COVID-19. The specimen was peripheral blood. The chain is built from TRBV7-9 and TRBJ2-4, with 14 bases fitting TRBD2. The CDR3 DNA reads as TGTGCCAGCAGCTTACAAGGGACTAGCGGGAGCAGCAACATTCAGTACTTC. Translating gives CASSLQGTSGSSNIQYF.